The T cell receptor beta chain described here comes from a study of radiotherapy plus CTLA-4 blockade in lung cancer. People whose metastatic non-small-cell lung cancer was chemo-refractory got focal radiation along with CTLA-4 blockade by ipilimumab. Study-wide findings and caveats: Blood-borne expansion of tumor-derived TCR clones followed radiotherapy plus ipilimumab. Reports identified early blood T cell clone dynamics, with interferon-beta, as the best response predictor.

V lost 7 bases and J 2 bases, leaving 6 bases between the germline ends. This CDR3 region has 13 residues. CDR1 and CDR2 from the germline V gene are MNHEY and SVGAGI. Measured with immunoSEQ multiplex PCR; TCRdb has only the in-frame clones, and not every one. In the table there are about 30,000 clones, 75% to 85% of which are singletons. This clone occurred once. Its antigen is not identified. This chain links TRBV6-5 with TRBJ1-6; D gene ambiguous. Sequencing was performed on peripheral blood, taken from a patient treated with radiotherapy plus ipilimumab. This clonotype was obtained from a human donor with non-small cell lung cancer that progressed on radiotherapy plus ipilimumab. CDR3 DNA sequence: TGTGCCAGCATGGAAACCTATAATTCACCCCTCCACTTT. Translation: CASMETYNSPLHF.